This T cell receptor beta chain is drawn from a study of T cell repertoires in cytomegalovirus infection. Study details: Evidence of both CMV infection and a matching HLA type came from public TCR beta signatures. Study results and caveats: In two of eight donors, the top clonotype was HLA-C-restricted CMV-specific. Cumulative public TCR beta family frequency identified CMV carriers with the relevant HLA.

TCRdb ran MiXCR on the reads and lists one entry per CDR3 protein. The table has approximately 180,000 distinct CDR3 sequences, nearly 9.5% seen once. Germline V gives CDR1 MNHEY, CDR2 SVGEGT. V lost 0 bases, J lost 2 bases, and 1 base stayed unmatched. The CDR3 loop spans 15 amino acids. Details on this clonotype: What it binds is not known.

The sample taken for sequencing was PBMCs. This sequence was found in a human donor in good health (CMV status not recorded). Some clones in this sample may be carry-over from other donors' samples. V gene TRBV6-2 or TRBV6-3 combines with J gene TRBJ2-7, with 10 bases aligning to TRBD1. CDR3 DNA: TGTGCCAGCAGTTACTCGGGACAGGGGACCTACGAGCAGTACTTC. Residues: CASSYSGQGTYEQYF.